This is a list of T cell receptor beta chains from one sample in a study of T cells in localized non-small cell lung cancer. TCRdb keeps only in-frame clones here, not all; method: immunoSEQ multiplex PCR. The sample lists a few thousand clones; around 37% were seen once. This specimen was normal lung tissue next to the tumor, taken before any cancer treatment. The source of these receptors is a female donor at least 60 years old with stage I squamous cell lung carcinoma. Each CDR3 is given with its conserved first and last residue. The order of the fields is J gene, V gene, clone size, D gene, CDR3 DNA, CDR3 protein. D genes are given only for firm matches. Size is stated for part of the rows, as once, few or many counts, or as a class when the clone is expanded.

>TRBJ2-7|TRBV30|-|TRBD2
TGTGCCTGGTCGGGAGGGGCAGGGGAGCAGTACTTC
CAWSGGAGEQYF
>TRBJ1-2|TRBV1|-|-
TGCGCCAGCAGCCAAGAAGTCAGGGTGGCCCCTAACTATGGCTACACCTTC
CASSQEVRVAPNYGYTF
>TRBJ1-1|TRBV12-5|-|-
TGTGCTAGTGGCTTTACCGGGCAGGGGAGAACTGAAGCTTTCTTT
CASGFTGQGRTEAFF
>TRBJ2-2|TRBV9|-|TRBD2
TGTGCCAGCAGCGCCGGGACTAAAATCACCGGGGAGCTGTTTTTT
CASSAGTKITGELFF
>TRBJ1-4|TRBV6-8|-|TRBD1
TGTGCCAGCAGCCCACAGGGGGCCCGTGAAAAACTGTTTTTT
CASSPQGAREKLFF
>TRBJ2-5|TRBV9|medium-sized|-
TGTGCCAGCAGCTCGGGACACCCGAGTCGGGAGACCCAGTACTTC
CASSSGHPSRETQYF
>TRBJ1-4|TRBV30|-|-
TGTGCCTGGAGGCTGGGAGCGGTCGTGGAAAAACTGTTTTTT
CAWRLGAVVEKLFF
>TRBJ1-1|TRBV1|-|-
TGCGCCAGCAGCCAAGATTGGGGGACTGAAGCTTTCTTT
CASSQDWGTEAFF
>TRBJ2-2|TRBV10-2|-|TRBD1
TGCGCCAGCAGTGAAGGCAGGGGGCGCGCCGGGGAGCTGTTTTTT
CASSEGRGRAGELFF
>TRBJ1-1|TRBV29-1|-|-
TGCAGCGTTGAAGTGGGGGGCACGGCTGAAGCTTTCTTT
CSVEVGGTAEAFF
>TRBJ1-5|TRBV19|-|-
TGTGCCAGTAGTATAGAGCCAGGGGATCAGCCCCAGCATTTT
CASSIEPGDQPQHF
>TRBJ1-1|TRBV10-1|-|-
TGCGCCAGCAGTGAGTCGGGCCCAGGGTTTGGAGCTTTCTTT
CASSESGPGFGAFF
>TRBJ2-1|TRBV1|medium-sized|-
TGCACCAGCAGCTACTACCGGGACAGGGGGCCTCGTGATTATGAGCAGTTCTTC
CTSSYYRDRGPRDYEQFF
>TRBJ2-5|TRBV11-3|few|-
TGTGCCAGCAGCTTAGACAATTGGGATAGCCAAGAGACCCAGTACTTC
CASSLDNWDSQETQYF
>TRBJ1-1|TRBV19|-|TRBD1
TGTGCCACATGGACAGGGGGGAACACTGAAGCTTTCTTT
CATWTGGNTEAFF
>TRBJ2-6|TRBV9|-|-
TGTGCCAGCAGTGTCAGGGCCCCTGGGGCCAACGTCCTGACTTTC
CASSVRAPGANVLTF
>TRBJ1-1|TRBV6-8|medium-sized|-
TGTGCCAGCAGTCACGGGAACACTGAAGCTTTCTTT
CASSHGNTEAFF
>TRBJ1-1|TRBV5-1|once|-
TGCGCCAGCAGCTTTGCCCACTCCCAGGGTTTCGGCACTGAAGCTTTCTTT
CASSFAHSQGFGTEAFF
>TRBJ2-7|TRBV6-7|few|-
TGTGCCAGCAGTGAAGGGGGATCTACCTACGAGCAGTACTTC
CASSEGGSTYEQYF
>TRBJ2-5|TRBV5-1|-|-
TGCGCCAGCAGCCCGGGACTCCTTCAAGAGACCCAGTACTTC
CASSPGLLQETQYF
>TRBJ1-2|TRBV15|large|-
TGTGCCACCAGCAGAGATCTCACAGCCAACTATGGCTACACCTTC
CATSRDLTANYGYTF
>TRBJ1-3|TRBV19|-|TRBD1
TGTGCCACAAAACAGGGGCTAAGCTCTGGAAACACCATATATTTT
CATKQGLSSGNTIYF
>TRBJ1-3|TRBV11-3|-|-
TGTGCCAGCAGCTTGGCGGCTGTCTCTGGAAACACCATATATTTT
CASSLAAVSGNTIYF
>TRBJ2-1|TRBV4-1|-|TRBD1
TGCGCCAGCAGCCAAGATCGGCCTTGGACAGGCTACAATGAGCAGTTCTTC
CASSQDRPWTGYNEQFF
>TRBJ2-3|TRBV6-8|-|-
TGTGCCAGCAGTCCGACTGGGAGCACAGATACGCAGTATTTT
CASSPTGSTDTQYF
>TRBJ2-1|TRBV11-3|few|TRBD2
TGTGCCAGCAGCACTTCGGGACTAACCTACAATGAGCAGTTCTTC
CASSTSGLTYNEQFF
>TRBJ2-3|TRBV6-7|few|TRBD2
TGTGCCAGCAGTGAAGGGACTAGCGGGGTGGATACGCAGTATTTT
CASSEGTSGVDTQYF
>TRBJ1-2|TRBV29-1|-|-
TGCAGCGCCATGGACCCTACTAACTATGGCTACACCTTC
CSAMDPTNYGYTF
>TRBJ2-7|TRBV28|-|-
TGTGCCAGCAGTTTAAGTGGGCAGGGTGGCAACGAGCAGTACTTC
CASSLSGQGGNEQYF
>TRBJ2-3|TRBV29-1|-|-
TGCAGCGTTGTAGAAGGGCCTAGCACAGATACGCAGTATTTT
CSVVEGPSTDTQYF
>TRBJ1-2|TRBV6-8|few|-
TGTGCCAGCAGTTACGGACTGAACTATGGCTACACCTTC
CASSYGLNYGYTF
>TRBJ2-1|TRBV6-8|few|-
TGTGCCATCAGTGCGGACGGGACCAATGAGCAGTTCTTC
CAISADGTNEQFF
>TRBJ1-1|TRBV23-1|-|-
TGCGCCAGCCGAGGGGGGGCCAGAGTAACTGAAGCTTTCTTT
CASRGGARVTEAFF
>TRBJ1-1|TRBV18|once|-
TGTGCCAGCTCACCACCCGATTACACTGAAGCTTTCTTT
CASSPPDYTEAFF
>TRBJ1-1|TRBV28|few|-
TGTGCCAGCAGGAGGGACGTAAGCACTGAAGCTTTCTTT
CASRRDVSTEAFF
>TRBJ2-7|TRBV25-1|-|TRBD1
TGTGCCAGCAGTACACCGGGACAGGGGAACGAGCAGTACTTC
CASSTPGQGNEQYF
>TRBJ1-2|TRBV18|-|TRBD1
TGTGCCAGCTCACCCAACCCCCAGACAGGGGGAAATGGCTATACCTTC
CASSPNPQTGGNGYTF
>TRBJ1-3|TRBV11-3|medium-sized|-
TGTGCCAGCAGCTTATCTGGCGCCGTCCCTGGAAACACCATATATTTT
CASSLSGAVPGNTIYF
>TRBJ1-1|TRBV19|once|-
TGTGCCAGTATATCAGGGTTCACTGACTTGAACACTGAAGCTTTCTTT
CASISGFTDLNTEAFF
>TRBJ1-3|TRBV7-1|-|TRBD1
TGTGCCAGCAGCCGTACGACAGGGGCGCTAACTGGAAACACCATATATTTT
CASSRTTGALTGNTIYF
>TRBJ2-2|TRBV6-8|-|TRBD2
TGTGCCAGCACTGCTGACGGCGGGGGACACACCGGGGAGCTGTTTTTT
CASTADGGGHTGELFF